This TCR beta chain was captured in a study of T-cell reconstitution after alpha-beta-depleted transplantation in children. Unique molecular identifiers were incorporated into the prepared TCRbeta library. TCRdb itself ran the PCR reads through MiXCR, one entry per CDR3 protein. In the table there are some 110,000 distinct CDR3 sequences, approximately 10% of which are singletons. Germline CDR1 reads MNHEY; CDR2 reads SVGAGI. The CDR3 is made up of 16 amino acids. After removal of 4 bases from V and 1 base from J, the junction contained 3 bases not matched to a gene. This clonotype was recorded many times.

The rearrangement joins TRBV6-5 to TRBJ2-2; 10 bases agree with TRBD2. This receptor was taken from a boy younger than 10 with acute lymphoblastic leukemia, due to receive a stem cell transplant. The sequencing used PBMCs, collected before TCRalphabeta/CD19-depleted stem cell transplant. CDR3 in amino acids: CASSLRTSGNTGELFF. In nucleotides, the CDR3 is TGTGCCAGCAGTTTACGGACTAGCGGGAACACCGGGGAGCTGTTTTTT.